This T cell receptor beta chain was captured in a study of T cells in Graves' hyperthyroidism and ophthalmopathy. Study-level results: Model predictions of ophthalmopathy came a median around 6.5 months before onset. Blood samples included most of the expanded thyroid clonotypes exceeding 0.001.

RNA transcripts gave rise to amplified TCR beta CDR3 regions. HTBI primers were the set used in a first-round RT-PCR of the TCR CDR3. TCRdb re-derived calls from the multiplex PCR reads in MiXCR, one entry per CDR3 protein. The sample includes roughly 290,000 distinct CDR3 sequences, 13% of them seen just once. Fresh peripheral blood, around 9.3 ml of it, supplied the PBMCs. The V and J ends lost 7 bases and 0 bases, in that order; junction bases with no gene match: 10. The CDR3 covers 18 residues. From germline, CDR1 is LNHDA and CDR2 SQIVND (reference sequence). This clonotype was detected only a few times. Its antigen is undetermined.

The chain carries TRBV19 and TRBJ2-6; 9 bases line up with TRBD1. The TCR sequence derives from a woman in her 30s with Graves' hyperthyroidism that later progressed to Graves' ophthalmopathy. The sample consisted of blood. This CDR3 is CASTRTGVTYSGANVLTF. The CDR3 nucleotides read TGTGCCAGTACCCGGACAGGGGTCACCTACTCTGGGGCCAACGTCCTGACTTTC. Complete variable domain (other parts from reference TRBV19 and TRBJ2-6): DGGITQSPKYLFRKEGQNVTLSCEQNLNHDAMYWYRQDPGQGLRLIYYSQIVNDFQKGDIAEGYSVSREKKESFPLTVTSAQKNPTAFYLCASTRTGVTYSGANVLTFGAGSRLTVL.